The clone carrying this TCR beta chain was counted only a few times. Antigen unknown. These data are taken from a study of cytomegalovirus exposure and HLA in healthy donors. Study outcomes and limitations: Reported performance of the classifier showed diagnosis of cytomegalovirus status with high specificity and sensitivity. Later analysis identified about 17,000 TCR beta sequences associated with HLA alleles, using a false discovery rate threshold of 0.05. Previous analysis showed most TCR beta V segments were productive about 90% or about 30% of the time.

Amplification used 60 Vbeta primers and 13 Jbeta primers. Method: immunoSEQ multiplex PCR; TCRdb's copy keeps in-frame clones and lacks some. The sample records roughly 120,000 clones, roughly 69% being singletons. The V end was cut by 4 bases, the J end by 4 bases, with 10 bases between. The CDR3 spans 13 residues. CDR1 and CDR2 (germline): MRHNA, SNTAGT. J is TRBJ1-1 and V is TRBV6-4; D gene ambiguous. The TCR was taken from a woman aged 40 to 50 in good health and CMV-seropositive. Sequenced sample: PBMCs. The CDR3 coding sequence is TGTGCCAGCAGTGTGGCATATGGCACTGAAGCTTTCTTT. This gives the protein CASSVAYGTEAFF.